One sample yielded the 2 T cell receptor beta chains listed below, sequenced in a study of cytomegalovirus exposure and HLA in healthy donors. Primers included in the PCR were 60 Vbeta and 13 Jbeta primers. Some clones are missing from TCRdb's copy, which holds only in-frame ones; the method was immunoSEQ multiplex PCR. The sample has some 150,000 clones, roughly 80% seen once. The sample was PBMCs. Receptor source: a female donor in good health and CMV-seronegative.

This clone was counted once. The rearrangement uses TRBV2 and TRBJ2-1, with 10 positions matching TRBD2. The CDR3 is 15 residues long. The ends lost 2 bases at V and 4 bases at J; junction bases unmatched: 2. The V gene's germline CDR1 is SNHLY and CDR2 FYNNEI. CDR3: CASSELAGVYNEQFF. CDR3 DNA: TGTGCCAGCAGTGAACTAGCGGGAGTGTACAATGAGCAGTTCTTC.

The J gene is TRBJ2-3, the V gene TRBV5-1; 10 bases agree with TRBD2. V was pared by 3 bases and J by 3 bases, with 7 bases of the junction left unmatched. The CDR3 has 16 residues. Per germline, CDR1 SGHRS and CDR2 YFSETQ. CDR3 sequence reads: CASSSPTSGKTDTQYF. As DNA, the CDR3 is TGCGCCAGCAGCTCCCCTACTAGCGGGAAGACAGATACGCAGTATTTT.